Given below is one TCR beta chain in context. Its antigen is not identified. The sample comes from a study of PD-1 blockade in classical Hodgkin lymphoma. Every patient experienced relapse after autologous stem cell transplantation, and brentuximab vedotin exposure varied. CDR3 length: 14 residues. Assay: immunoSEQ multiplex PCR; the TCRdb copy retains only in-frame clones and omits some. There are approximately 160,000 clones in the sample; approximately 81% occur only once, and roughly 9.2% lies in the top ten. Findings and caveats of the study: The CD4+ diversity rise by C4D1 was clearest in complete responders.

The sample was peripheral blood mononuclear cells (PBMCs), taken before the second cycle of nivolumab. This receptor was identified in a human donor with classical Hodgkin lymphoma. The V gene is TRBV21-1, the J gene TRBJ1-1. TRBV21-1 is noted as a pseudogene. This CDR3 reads CASPREGRGTEAFF. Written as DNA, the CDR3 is TGTGCCAGCCCCCGGGAGGGCCGGGGCACTGAAGCTTTCTTT.